These 26 T cell receptor beta chains came from one sample sequenced in a study of T cell repertoires in cytomegalovirus infection. TCRdb called the reads again in MiXCR, with one record for every CDR3 protein. The data hold hundreds of thousands of distinct CDR3 sequences, with around 30% observed a single time. Their antigens are not known. Specimen: cultured PBMCs, collected from culture after CMV antigen stimulation. These receptors were taken from a human donor in good health (CMV status not recorded). Some clones in this sample may be carry-over from other donors' samples.

The rearrangement links TRBV27 to TRBJ2-2, with unresolved D. Germline assignment: CDR1 MNHEY and CDR2 SMNVEV (reference sequence). Deletions cut 0 bases from V and 0 bases from J, with 8 bases between. The CDR3 totals 16 residues. The CDR3 protein is CASSLSSGTNTGELFF. The CDR3 DNA follows: TGTGCCAGCAGTTTATCGTCTGGCACGAACACCGGGGAGCTGTTTTTT.

This clonotype appeared many times. This chain connects TRBV7-2 to TRBJ1-5; TRBD1 aligns across 9 bases. V was clipped by 0 bases and J by 5 bases; unmatched bases: 11. The CDR3 length is 18 residues. In germline, CDR1 is SGHTA, CDR2 FQGNSA. For the CDR3, the DNA is TGTGCCAGCAGCTTAGCGCTTGGGACAGGGTGGGTTGATCAGCCCCAGCATTTT. Translating it yields CASSLALGTGWVDQPQHF.

This chain links TRBV11-2 with TRBJ2-5; possibly TRBD2 for D (5 bases). The length of the CDR3 is 15 residues. CDR1 and CDR2 from the germline V gene are SGHAT and FQNNGV. V lost 1 base, J lost 5 bases, and 14 bases lay in between. CDR3 loop: CASSLASREVETQYF. CDR3 bases: TGTGCCAGCAGCTTAGCATCGAGGGAAGTGGAGACCCAGTACTTC. Together with reference TRBV11-2 and TRBJ2-5, the CDR3 gives the full variable domain: EAGVAQSPRYKIIEKRQSVAFWCNPISGHATLYWYQQILGQGPKLLIQFQNNGVVDDSQLPKDRFSAERLKGVDSTLKIQPAKLEDSAVYLCASSLASREVETQYFGPGTRLLVL.

V usage is TRBV15 and J usage is TRBJ2-4; D ambiguous. The V and J ends lost 1 base and 0 bases respectively, with 7 bases between them. Germline CDR1 is LNHNV and CDR2 is YYDKDF (reference sequence). The CDR3 totals 15 residues. The CDR3 DNA is TGTGCCACCAGCAGAGGGGTTCTAGCCAAAAACATTCAGTACTTC. It is translated as CATSRGVLAKNIQYF. Full variable domain (rest looked up from reference TRBV15 and TRBJ2-4): DAMVIQNPRYQVTQFGKPVTLSCSQTLNHNVMYWYQQKSSQAPKLLFHYYDKDFNNEADTPDNFQSRRPNTSFCFLDIRSPGLGDTAMYLCATSRGVLAKNIQYFGAGTRLSVL.

The V call is TRBV28, the J call TRBJ2-1; 8 bases fit TRBD1. The junction had 13 bases not matched to a gene; V was cut back by 9 bases and J by 9 bases. Germline V gives CDR1 MDHEN, CDR2 SYDVKM. The CDR3 totals 14 residues. The CDR3 region is CASSTTGAATEQFF. DNA for the CDR3: TGTGCCAGTTCCACGACAGGGGCGGCCACTGAGCAGTTCTTC.

The chain employs TRBV6-2 or TRBV6-3 and TRBJ2-3; 9 bases map to TRBD2. Germline assignment: CDR1 MNHEY and CDR2 SVGEGT. V lost 4 bases, J lost 1 base, and 3 bases stayed unmatched. This CDR3 has 15 amino acids. Here the CDR3 DNA reads TGTGCCAGCAGTTCCCAGCGGGAGGGCACAGATACGCAGTATTTT. This encodes CASSSQREGTDTQYF.

V usage is TRBV4-1 and J usage is TRBJ2-6, with 8 bases that match TRBD2. The CDR3 totals 19 residues. Germline assignment: CDR1 MGHRA and CDR2 YSYEKL. J was trimmed by 0 bases and V by 2 bases; bases with no gene match: 9. DNA of the CDR3: TGCGCCAGCAGCCAATTGGAACGCGGGAGGCTCTCTGGGGCCAACGTCCTGACTTTC. It translates to CASSQLERGRLSGANVLTF.

This clonotype was detected only a few times. The junction shows a germline mismatch at one end, possibly a read error. Written as DNA, the CDR3 is TGTGCTAGCAGTCAGGGAGTAGACTACGAGCAGTACTTC. It yields the protein CASSQGVDYEQYF. The rearrangement joins TRBV28 to TRBJ2-7; TRBD1 or TRBD2 may be the D gene (5 bases each). CDR1 and CDR2 from the germline V gene are MDHEN and SYDVKM. The CDR3 consists of 13 residues.

V is TRBV12-3 or TRBV12-4 and J is TRBJ2-3, with D hard to call. V was pared by 3 bases and J by 4 bases, with 20 bases between. The CDR3 covers 17 residues. The CDR3 is CASSLVLLGFLSDTQYF. CDR3 DNA sequence: TGTGCCAGCAGTTTGGTACTCTTGGGGTTTTTATCAGATACGCAGTATTTT.

The CDR3 DNA follows: TGTGCCAGCAGCTTACTAGCGGGAGTTACCGGGGAGCTGTTTTTT. It specifies CASSLLAGVTGELFF. The rearrangement uses TRBV7-6 and TRBJ2-2; TRBD2 aligns across 10 bases. CDR3 size: 15 residues. Germline CDR1 and CDR2: SGHVS and FNYEAQ. V was clipped by 2 bases and J by 5 bases; unmatched bases: 2.

This rearrangement joins TRBV4-1 to TRBJ1-1; TRBD1 agrees at 7 bases. The CDR3 runs 15 residues. From germline, CDR1 is MGHRA and CDR2 YSYEKL. With V trimmed by 8 bases and J by 2 bases, 11 bases remained unmatched. The CDR3 is CASAPTGRLNTEAFF. The CDR3 DNA reads TGCGCCAGCGCCCCGACAGGGAGGCTAAACACTGAAGCTTTCTTT.

The genes are TRBV28 and TRBJ2-1; possibly TRBD2 for D (5 bases). Germline CDR1 reads MDHEN; CDR2 reads SYDVKM. Trimming took 8 bases from V and 6 from J, leaving 8 bases between them. The CDR3 runs 11 residues. The CDR3 loop is CASGAVNEQFF. The CDR3 coding sequence is TGTGCCAGCGGAGCGGTCAATGAGCAGTTCTTC.

This clonotype was picked up a small number of times. The chain is built from TRBV7-2 and TRBJ2-3, with 12 nucleotides matching TRBD2. Germline V gives CDR1 SGHTA, CDR2 FQGNSA. The CDR3 spans 15 residues. After removal of 4 bases from V and 7 bases from J, the junction contained 6 bases not matched to a gene. CDR3 sequence: CASSSSGRARYTQYF. For the CDR3, the DNA is TGTGCCAGCAGCTCTAGCGGGAGGGCCAGGTATACGCAGTATTTT.

This chain links TRBV19 with TRBJ2-3; tentative D call: TRBD2 (6 bases). In germline, CDR1 is LNHDA, CDR2 SQIVND (reference sequence). The CDR3 length is 13 residues. V lost 9 bases and J lost 10, with 20 bases in between. The CDR3 nucleotides are TGTGCCAGCCGTTCTAGCGCCACCGGAGCGCAGTATTTT. Amino acids: CASRSSATGAQYF.

In this sample, this clonotype turned up a few times. V usage is TRBV28 and J usage is TRBJ1-4, with a weak D call TRBD1 (5 bases). Trimming stripped 4 bases from V and 3 bases from J, with 9 bases between. This CDR3 spans 14 amino acids. The V gene's germline CDR1 is MDHEN and CDR2 SYDVKM. Written as DNA, the CDR3 is TGTGCCAGCAGTTCCAGGGTGGCTAATGAAAAACTGTTTTTT. This encodes CASSSRVANEKLFF. Filled out from reference TRBV28 and TRBJ1-4, the complete variable domain reads DVKVTQSSRYLVKRTGEKVFLECVQDMDHENMFWYRQDPGLGLRLIYFSYDVKMKEKGDIPEGYSVSREKKERFSLILESASTNQTSMYLCASSSRVANEKLFFGSGTQLSVL.

The chain couples TRBV12-3 or TRBV12-4 to TRBJ2-1; TRBD2 agrees at 10 bases. The ends lost 7 bases at V and 5 bases at J; junction bases unmatched: 5. The CDR3 spans 14 residues. The CDR3 loop reads CASIKTSGDNEQFF. The DNA for the CDR3 is TGTGCCAGCATTAAAACTAGCGGGGACAATGAGCAGTTCTTC.

This clonotype has a count of ten or more. This rearrangement joins TRBV7-2 to TRBJ2-5; D not resolved. V lost 2 bases to trimming and J lost 2 bases, with 6 bases between them. Germline values: CDR1 SGHTA, CDR2 FQGNSA. The CDR3 totals 13 residues. CDR3: CASSLTVQETQYF. The CDR3 bases are TGTGCCAGCAGCTTAACCGTACAAGAGACCCAGTACTTC.

The chain combines TRBV29-1 with TRBJ2-7; D remains unclear. The length of the CDR3 is 13 residues. V lost 0 bases and J lost 0, with 6 bases in between. Germline assignment: CDR1 SQVTM and CDR2 ANQGSEA. As DNA, the CDR3 is TGCAGCGTTGAAGATGTCAGCTCCTACGAGCAGTACTTC. It encodes CSVEDVSSYEQYF.

This clonotype was picked up many times. The V gene is TRBV7-2, the J gene TRBJ2-7; 10 nucleotides match TRBD2. CDR1 SGHTA and CDR2 FQGNSA come from the germline V gene. The length of the CDR3 is 15 residues. Trimming cost V 4 bases and J 5 bases; bases outside gene matches: 8. CDR3 bases: TGTGCCAGCAGCTCGGGACTAGCGAATGGGGACGAGCAGTACTTC. It is translated as CASSSGLANGDEQYF. The full variable domain, completed using reference TRBV7-2 and TRBJ2-7, is GAGVSQSPSNKVTEKGKDVELRCDPISGHTALYWYRQSLGQGLEFLIYFQGNSAPDKSGLPSDRFSAERTGGSVSTLTIQRTQQEDSAVYLCASSSGLANGDEQYFGPGTRLTVT.

The sample holds a few counts of this clonotype. This chain connects TRBV4-1 to TRBJ2-1; D possibly matches TRBD1 or TRBD2 (6 bases each). With 6 bases removed from V and 2 bases from J, the gap between germline ends came to 23 bases. Germline V gives CDR1 MGHRA, CDR2 YSYEKL. CDR3 length equals 18 residues. CDR3 nucleotide sequence: TGCGCCAGCAGGGAGGGGGGCGTACGGCGTCGGACCTACAATGAGCAGTTCTTC. It yields the protein CASREGGVRRRTYNEQFF.

The table lists this clonotype with a few counts. This chain uses TRBV7-2 with TRBJ1-5, with 9 bases that match TRBD1. Looked up from germline, CDR1 is SGHTA and CDR2 is FQGNSA. With V trimmed by 0 bases and J by 5 bases, 2 bases remained unmatched. The CDR3 is made up of 15 amino acids. The CDR3 sequence is CASSLAGQGDQPQHF. In DNA form, the CDR3 reads TGTGCCAGCAGCTTAGCGGGACAGGGTGATCAGCCCCAGCATTTT.

The V gene is TRBV10-3, the J gene TRBJ1-3; unclear D gene. Per the germline V gene, CDR1 is ENHRY and CDR2 is SYGVKD. Trimming removed 7 bases from V and 2 bases from J, with 9 bases in between. This CDR3 comprises 13 residues. The CDR3 loop reads CAIKGSTGNTIYF. DNA of the CDR3: TGTGCCATCAAGGGTAGCACTGGAAACACCATATATTTT.

In its sample, this clonotype was seen a few times. This sequence joins TRBV28 and TRBJ2-1; 14 bases agree with TRBD2. V dropped 5 bases and J dropped 8; count of bases not matched to a gene: 8. CDR1 MDHEN and CDR2 SYDVKM come from the germline V gene. The CDR3 is 16 amino acids. CDR3 amino acids: CASSGLAGGIWDEQFF. The CDR3 DNA reads TGTGCCAGCAGTGGACTAGCGGGAGGAATTTGGGATGAGCAGTTCTTC.

This clonotype occurred a few times. The V and J genes are TRBV5-1 and TRBJ2-1; 9 bases match TRBD2. V dropped 5 bases and J dropped 7; count of bases not matched to a gene: 7. Germline V gene sequence: CDR1 SGHRS, CDR2 YFSETQ. The CDR3 has 14 residues. The CDR3 sequence: CASRLAGGSNEQFF. CDR3 coding DNA: TGCGCCAGCAGGCTCGCGGGAGGGTCAAATGAGCAGTTCTTC.

This clonotype turned up a few times. The chain links TRBV7-6 to TRBJ1-2; D may be TRBD1 (5 bases). The CDR3 spans 13 residues. From germline, CDR1 is SGHVS and CDR2 FNYEAQ. V dropped 5 bases and J dropped 7 bases, with 14 bases sitting between them. The CDR3 DNA reads as TGTGCCAGCAGCGCGCAGGGTCCGGGTGGCTACACCTTC. This gives the protein CASSAQGPGGYTF.

In nucleotides, the CDR3 is TGCAGTGCTAGATCTGGGCCCTCACTTCAAGAGACCCAGTACTTC. Encoded protein: CSARSGPSLQETQYF. This chain uses TRBV20-1 with TRBJ2-5; D gene ambiguous. CDR3 length: 15 residues. Germline loops: CDR1 DFQATT, CDR2 SNEGSKA (reference sequence). Trimming removed 2 bases from V and 2 bases from J, with 15 bases in between.